The entry that follows covers one TCR beta chain sequence. Its antigen remains unidentified. TCRdb fed the 5' RACE reads into MiXCR, producing one record per CDR3 protein. Here the sample spans 200,000 to 250,000 distinct CDR3 sequences, over 8.5% being singletons. The data belong to a study of CD8 T cells in ankylosing spondylitis. Study-wide points: Earlier literature documents some of the motif variants in reactive arthritis synovial fluid and blood. Ankylosing spondylitis blood appeared to be characterized by a TCR beta motif of under 10 highly homologous variants. Significant enrichment of disease-linked clones was reportedly seen in matched ankylosing spondylitis synovial fluid. As for the disease-linked clones, they showed a CD8+ phenotype and occurred at relatively low frequencies in peripheral blood.

V dropped 5 bases and J dropped 8; count of bases not matched to a gene: 16. Germline lookup yields CDR1 LNHDA and CDR2 SQIVND (reference sequence). This CDR3 spans 17 amino acids. Sample: blood, either unsorted or a sorted T cell fraction (not recorded which). This receptor was taken from a male donor with ankylosing spondylitis or in good health (not recorded which). This sequence joins TRBV19 and TRBJ1-2; 11 bases fit TRBD1. The CDR3 nucleotides read TGTGCCAGTAGTTCAACCGGGACAGGGGGTTCCGTCGGCGGCTACACCTTC. This gives the protein CASSSTGTGGSVGGYTF.